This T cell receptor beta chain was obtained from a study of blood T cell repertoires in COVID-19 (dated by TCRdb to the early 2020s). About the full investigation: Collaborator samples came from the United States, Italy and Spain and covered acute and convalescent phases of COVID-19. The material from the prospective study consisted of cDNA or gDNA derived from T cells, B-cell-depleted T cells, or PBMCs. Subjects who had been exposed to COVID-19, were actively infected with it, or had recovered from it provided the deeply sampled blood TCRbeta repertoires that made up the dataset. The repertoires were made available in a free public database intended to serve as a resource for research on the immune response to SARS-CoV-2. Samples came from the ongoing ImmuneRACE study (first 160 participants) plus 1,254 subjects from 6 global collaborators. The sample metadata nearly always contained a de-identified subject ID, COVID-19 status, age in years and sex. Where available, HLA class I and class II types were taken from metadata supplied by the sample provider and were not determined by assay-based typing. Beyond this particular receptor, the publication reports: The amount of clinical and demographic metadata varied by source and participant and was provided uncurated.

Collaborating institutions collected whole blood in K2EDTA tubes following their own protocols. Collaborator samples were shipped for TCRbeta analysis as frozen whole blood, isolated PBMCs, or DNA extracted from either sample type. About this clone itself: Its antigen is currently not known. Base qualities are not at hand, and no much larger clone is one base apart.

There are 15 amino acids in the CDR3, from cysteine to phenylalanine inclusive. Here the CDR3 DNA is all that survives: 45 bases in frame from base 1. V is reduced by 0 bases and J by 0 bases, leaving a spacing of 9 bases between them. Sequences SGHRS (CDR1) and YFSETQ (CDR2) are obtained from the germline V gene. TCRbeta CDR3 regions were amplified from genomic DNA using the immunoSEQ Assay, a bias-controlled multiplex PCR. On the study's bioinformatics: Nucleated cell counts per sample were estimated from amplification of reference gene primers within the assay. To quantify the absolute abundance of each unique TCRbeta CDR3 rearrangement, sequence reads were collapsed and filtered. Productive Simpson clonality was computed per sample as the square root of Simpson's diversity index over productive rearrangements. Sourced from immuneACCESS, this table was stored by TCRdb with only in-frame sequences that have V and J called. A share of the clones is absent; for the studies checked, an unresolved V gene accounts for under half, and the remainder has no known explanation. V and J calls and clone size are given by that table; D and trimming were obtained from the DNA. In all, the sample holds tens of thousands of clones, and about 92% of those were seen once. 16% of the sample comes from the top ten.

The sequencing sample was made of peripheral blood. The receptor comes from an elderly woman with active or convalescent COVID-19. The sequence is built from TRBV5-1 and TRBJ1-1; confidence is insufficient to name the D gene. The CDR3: CASSLGQAMNTEAFF. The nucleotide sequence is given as TGCGCCAGCAGCTTGGGGCAGGCCATGAACACTGAAGCTTTCTTT.